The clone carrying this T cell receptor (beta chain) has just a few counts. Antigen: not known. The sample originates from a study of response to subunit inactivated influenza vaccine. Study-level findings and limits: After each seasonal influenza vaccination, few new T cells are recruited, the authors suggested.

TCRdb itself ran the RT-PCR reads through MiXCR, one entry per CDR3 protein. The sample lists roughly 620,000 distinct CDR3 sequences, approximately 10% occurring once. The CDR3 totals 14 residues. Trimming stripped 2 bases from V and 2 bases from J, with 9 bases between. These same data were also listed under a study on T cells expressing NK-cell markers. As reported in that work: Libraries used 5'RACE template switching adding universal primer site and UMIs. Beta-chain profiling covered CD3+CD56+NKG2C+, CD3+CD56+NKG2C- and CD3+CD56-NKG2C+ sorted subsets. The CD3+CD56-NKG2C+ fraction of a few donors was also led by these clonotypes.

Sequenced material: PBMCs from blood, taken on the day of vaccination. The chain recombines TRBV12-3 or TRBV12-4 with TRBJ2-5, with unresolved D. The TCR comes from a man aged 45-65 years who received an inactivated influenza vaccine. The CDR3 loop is CASSLWVGQETQYF. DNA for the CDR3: TGTGCCAGCAGTTTATGGGTCGGACAAGAGACCCAGTACTTC.